The clone carrying this T cell receptor beta chain appeared many times. Antigen: not known. The data belong to a study of human T cells and chemical hapten exposure. Library preparation tagged each individual cDNA molecule with a unique molecular identifier. MiXCR was run by TCRdb on the RACE reads, yielding one entry per CDR3 protein. The table records tens of thousands of distinct CDR3 sequences, approximately 10% of them present only once. Between the trimmed V and J ends, which lost 1 base and 7 bases, there was a span of 17 bases. Germline-derived CDR1 and CDR2 are DFQATT and SNEGSKA (reference sequence). The CDR3 runs 14 residues. Whole-study results and caveats: TCRs exceeding 1 in 1000 frequency stayed unchanged with DPC sensitization. Donors' alopecia may make their immune response differ from healthy people's.

Time point described: pre-sensitization, week 0. Sample treatment: therapeutic diphenylcyclopropenone sensitization with weekly scalp DPC. Total RNA was isolated from whole blood that had not been fractionated. This rearrangement joins TRBV20-1 to TRBJ2-7; D not certain. The material was whole blood, obtained in connection with sensitization to the hapten diphenylcyclopropenone (DPC). The sequence was collected from a man aged 45-65 years with alopecia areata. Some clones in this sample may be carry-over from other donors' samples. The CDR3 loop reads CSARVFTEKGEQYF. CDR3 DNA: TGCAGTGCTAGAGTATTCACAGAAAAAGGAGAGCAGTACTTC.